Described below is a single T cell receptor beta chain sequence and its context. This clone was counted only a few times. Its target antigen remains unknown. Per-base quality was not reported, and no clone a single base away is much larger than it. For TCRbeta CDR3 sequencing, genomic DNA was extracted from sorted cells using the QIAGEN DNeasy Blood and Tissue Kit. High-throughput TCRbeta CDR3 sequencing, which included PCR amplification with bias correction and internal controls, was done commercially through immunoSEQ. As for the authors' bioinformatics: A unique productive TCRbeta sequence was defined by the CDR3 nucleotide sequence when primers matched, and otherwise by the CDR3 amino acid sequence together with the Vbeta and Jbeta genes. To correct sorting error, sequences shared between sorted populations at a frequency ratio of 2:1 or less were removed; the rest were assigned to the higher population. Donor-reactive sequences were defined as at least 5-fold expanded in CFSE-low cells versus unstimulated cells, with frequency of at least 0.01% in CFSE-low cells. Jensen-Shannon divergence calculated on the top 100 TCRbeta sequences ranked by frequency was used to measure repertoire divergence. For samples with multiple sequencing runs, sorting error was corrected in each run separately before the runs were combined. As stored in TCRdb, this immuneACCESS dataset retains in-frame rearrangements with V and J assigned. A fraction of the clones does not appear; measured against another copy, unresolved V genes explain less than half of the discrepancy, and the remainder lacks a known reason. V, J and clone size are those of that table, while D and trimming were read from the DNA. Within this sample are 80,000 or so clones, with roughly nine tenths of them counted one time only. The top ten clonotypes cover 1.6% of the sample.

Transplants used related donors with nonmyeloablative bone marrow transplantation; mixed chimerism was transient in the human trials. Unstimulated Tregs (CD4+CD25+CD127-), CD4+ non-Tregs (CD4+CD25-), CD4 and CD8 cells were FACS-sorted from thawed PBMCs. The patients were a handful of recipients of combined kidney and bone marrow transplants from the ITN036ST trial, and samples were available only for these trial subjects. Healthy control blood was separated into PBMCs by Ficoll density gradient and cryopreserved, and patient PBMCs were collected both before and after transplant. The CDR3 covers 13 residues, taking in both the cysteine and the phenylalanine. CDR3 DNA is the only sequence kept; it has 39 bases, read in frame from the first base. This record belongs to a study of Tregs in tolerant kidney transplant recipients (dated by TCRdb to about 2019). Looking at the study overall: TCRbeta sequencing was used in the study to identify donor-specific regulatory T cells before combined kidney and bone marrow transplantation, and the identified cells were then tracked after transplant.

Findings and caveats that apply to the study as a whole: For some patients the PCR primers changed over time, which made it impossible to compare the samples from those patients at the nucleotide level. The study was constrained by small patient numbers, and validation of the findings is required in larger populations and under other immunosuppression protocols. Biological reproducibility was not directly assessed, although technical replication error appeared to be minimal. Donor-specific Treg expansion exceeded global Treg expansion in tolerant patients, suggesting antigen-driven rather than nonspecific expansion. The most biologically relevant and donor-specific TCRbeta repertoire appeared to be identified by expanding Tregs with activated donor B cells.

The V and J genes are TRBV21-1 and TRBJ1-1. TRBV21-1 is classified as a pseudogene. This material consisted of CD4+ T cells from blood (PBMCs), taken 24 months after the transplant. The sequence was collected from a human patient who received a combined kidney and bone marrow transplant. Following transplantation, part of the T cell population may be supplied by the graft donor rather than the patient. The nucleotide sequence is given as TGTGCCAGCCGGCGTCGGAAGAGGACTGAAGCTTTCTTT. This encodes CASRRRKRTEAFF.